The 7 T cell receptor beta chains below come from one sample, sequenced in a study of blood T cell repertoires in COVID-19 (dated by TCRdb to the early 2020s). Library preparation employed the immunoSEQ multiplex PCR assay. Here the immuneACCESS table is served through TCRdb, limited to in-frame sequences with V and J called. Missing clones are a known gap in these copies; in checked studies unresolved V genes cover under half, and the rest lacks a known reason. The sample contains 200,000 to 250,000 clones, approximately 80% of them found a single time. 6% to 9.5% of the sample goes to the ten largest clones. Material for sequencing was peripheral blood. The receptors stem from a woman aged 50 to 65 with acute or convalescent COVID-19.

This chain links TRBV6-5 with TRBJ1-1; 10 nucleotides line up with TRBD1. V dropped 6 bases and J dropped 4; count of bases not matched to a gene: 8. This CDR3 contains 15 residues. From germline, CDR1 is MNHEY and CDR2 SVGAGI. The CDR3, as DNA: TGTGCCAGCAGAGGGGACAGGGGAGGGTTCACTGAAGCTTTCTTT. Translated: CASRGDRGGFTEAFF.

This chain joins TRBV3-1 (or the pseudogene TRBV3-2) and TRBJ2-3, with 8 bases lining up with TRBD2. Trimming took 0 bases from V and 1 from J; bases not matched to a gene: 3. Germline V gene data show CDR1 as LGHDT and CDR2 as YNNKEL (reference sequence). This CDR3 has 16 residues. The CDR3 protein is CASSQESGSGTDTQYF. The CDR3 nucleotides are TGTGCCAGCAGCCAAGAAAGCGGGAGTGGCACAGATACGCAGTATTTT.

This rearrangement joins TRBV2 to TRBJ2-6, with D maybe TRBD2 (5 bases). The CDR3 consists of 16 residues. Germline CDR1 reads SNHLY; CDR2 reads FYNNEI. Trimming stripped 2 bases from V and 2 bases from J, with 10 bases between. This CDR3 reads CASSEFAGTGANVLTF. In DNA form, the CDR3 reads TGTGCCAGCAGTGAATTCGCGGGCACTGGGGCCAACGTCCTGACTTTC.

The gene calls are TRBV9 and TRBJ1-1, with D perhaps matching TRBD1 (6 bases). CDR1 is SGDLS, CDR2 YYNGEE, per germline. CDR3 length equals 15 residues. The V end was cut by 0 bases, the J end by 0 bases, with 9 bases between. CDR3 bases: TGTGCCAGCAGCGTAGTCCAGGGGTTGAACACTGAAGCTTTCTTT. The encoded protein is CASSVVQGLNTEAFF.

The chain is built from TRBV12-3 or TRBV12-4 and TRBJ2-2; D remains unclear. V was clipped by 3 bases and J by 6 bases, with 5 bases between them. This CDR3 comprises 12 residues. The CDR3 is CASSFPSGELFF. The CDR3, as DNA: TGTGCCAGCAGTTTCCCCTCCGGGGAGCTGTTTTTT.

The V call is TRBV7-2, the J call TRBJ2-3, with D possibly being TRBD2 (5 bases). V was cut by 1 base and J by 7 bases, with 12 bases left in between. The CDR3 covers 14 residues. Germline values: CDR1 SGHTA, CDR2 FQGNSA. CDR3 residues: CASSLGGGRNTQYF. The DNA for the CDR3 is TGTGCCAGCAGCTTAGGTGGTGGGAGAAATACGCAGTATTTT.

The chain recombines TRBV29-1 with TRBJ2-2; possible D gene TRBD2, 6 bases. The CDR3 length is 12 residues. CDR1 SQVTM and CDR2 ANQGSEA come from the germline V gene. The V end lost 4 bases, the J end lost 6 bases, and 9 bases lay between the germline ends. CDR3 DNA: TGCAGCGTTGTGGCTAGCGCCGGGGAGCTGTTTTTT. It translates to CSVVASAGELFF.